This T cell receptor beta chain was recorded in a study of patients and donors after allogeneic stem cell transplantation. TCRdb processed the RT-PCR reads anew with MiXCR; each CDR3 protein has one entry. Altogether approximately 140,000 distinct CDR3 sequences are present, over 35% being singletons, with the ten largest covering about 50%. The CDR3 consists of 13 residues. Per the germline V gene, CDR1 is ENHRY and CDR2 is SYGVKD. V lost 9 bases to trimming and J lost 11 bases, with 22 bases between them. Sequences were obtained from blood, either unsorted or a sorted T cell fraction (not recorded which). V gene TRBV10-3 combines with J gene TRBJ1-1; D call uncertain. The clonotype originates from a human donor who was either an allogeneic HSCT recipient or a stem cell or donor lymphocyte infusion donor (not recorded which). It is not recorded whose cells these are; they may come from a transplant donor. The DNA of the CDR3 is TGTGCCATTAGAGATAGCGGTCCCCAAGGGGCTTTCTTT. This codes for CAIRDSGPQGAFF.